A selection of T cell receptor beta chains follows, all from one sample in a study of shared clonotypes between healthy human individuals. Method: immunoSEQ multiplex PCR; TCRdb's copy keeps in-frame clones and lacks some. Of around 510,000 clones listed, around 76% were seen once; the top ten hold around 11%. Sequenced sample: PBMCs. Receptors were obtained from a woman aged 40 to 55 in good health. Some clones in this sample may be carry-over from other donors' samples. Each CDR3 is given with its conserved first and last residue. The D gene is left open where the match is weak. Not all rows give a size; the values are once, few, many and, for expanded clones, a class.

clone_size | j_call | d_call | v_call | cdr3_nt | cdr3_aa
- | TRBJ2-1 | TRBD2 | TRBV2 | TGTGCCAGCAGATGGCTAGCGGGAGTCAGTGAGCAGTTCTTC | CASRWLAGVSEQFF
- | TRBJ2-1 | - | TRBV4-1 | TGCGCCAGCAGCCAATATATTTACAATGAGCAGTTCTTC | CASSQYIYNEQFF
- | TRBJ2-5 | TRBD2 | TRBV10-3 | TGTGCCATCAGTCTAGCGGGAGAGGAGACCCAGTACTTC | CAISLAGEETQYF
- | TRBJ2-1 | - | TRBV11-3 | TGTGCCAGCAGCCACGGCACGGTCGACGACAATGAGCAGTTCTTC | CASSHGTVDDNEQFF
- | TRBJ2-2 | - | TRBV27 | TGTGCCAGCAGTAGTACCGGGGAGCTGTTTTTT | CASSSTGELFF
few | TRBJ2-7 | - | TRBV9 | TGTGCCAGCAGCGCCCGCCCAAATGGGGACGAGCAGTACTTC | CASSARPNGDEQYF
- | TRBJ2-1 | - | TRBV12-1 | TGTGCCAGCAGCATCGGACTAGTCGGTGAGCAGTTCTTC | CASSIGLVGEQFF
- | TRBJ1-4 | - | TRBV30 | TGTGCCTGGAGGAGGGGAGTTTCGGAAAAACTGTTTTTT | CAWRRGVSEKLFF
many | TRBJ1-1 | - | TRBV18 | TGTGCCAGCTCACTTCACACGAACACTGAAGCTTTCTTT | CASSLHTNTEAFF
- | TRBJ2-1 | TRBD2 | TRBV4-2 | TGTGCCAGCAGCCAAGGTCTAGCGGACTCCTACAATGAGCAGTTCTTC | CASSQGLADSYNEQFF
- | TRBJ2-1 | TRBD2 | TRBV7-3 | TGTGCCAGCAGCGCCGGGACTACTAGGAATGAGCAGTTCTTC | CASSAGTTRNEQFF
many | TRBJ1-6 | - | TRBV2 | TGTGCCAGCAGTGCGGAAGCTTCACCCCTCCACTTT | CASSAEASPLHF